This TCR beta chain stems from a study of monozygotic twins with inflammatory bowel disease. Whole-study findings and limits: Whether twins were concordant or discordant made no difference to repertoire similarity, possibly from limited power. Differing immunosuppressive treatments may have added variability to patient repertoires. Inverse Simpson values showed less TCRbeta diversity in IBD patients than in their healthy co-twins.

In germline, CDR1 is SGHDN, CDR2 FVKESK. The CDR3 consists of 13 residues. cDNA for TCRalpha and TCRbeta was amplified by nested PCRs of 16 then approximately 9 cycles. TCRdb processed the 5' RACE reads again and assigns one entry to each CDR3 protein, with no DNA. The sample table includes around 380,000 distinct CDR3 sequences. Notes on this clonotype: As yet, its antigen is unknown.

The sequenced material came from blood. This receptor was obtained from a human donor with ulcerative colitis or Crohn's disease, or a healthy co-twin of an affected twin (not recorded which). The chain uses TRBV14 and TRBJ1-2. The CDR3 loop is CASSPRSADGYTF.